One and the same sample provided the 20 T cell receptor beta chains below, sequenced in a study of vaccination effects on CD4 cells after COVID-19. Sequenced by immunoSEQ multiplex PCR; TCRdb stores in-frame clones only, minus some. The sample lists tens of thousands of clones, around 81% occurring once. ViraFEST used viral peptide pools to expand antigen-specific CD4+ T cells before sequencing. When 10 to 11 days of culture had elapsed, CD4+ T cells were isolated. Two doses of BNT162b2 or mRNA-1273 vaccine were administered to participants. No antigen has been identified for these receptors. The starting material was CD4+ T cells from PBMCs cultured with HCoV-229E spike peptides, obtained after COVID-19 vaccination. These receptors came from a human donor who received a COVID-19 vaccine.

The V gene is TRBV24-1, the J gene TRBJ2-5; 9 nucleotides match TRBD2. CDR3 length: 17 amino acids. With V trimmed by 4 bases and J by 5 bases, 13 bases remained unmatched. CDR1 is KGHDR and CDR2 is SFDVKD in the germline V gene. CDR3 DNA sequence: TGTGCCACCAGTGACGCCCCCGGGCGGGGGGGAGGGGAGACCCAGTACTTC. Translation: CATSDAPGRGGGETQYF.

The CDR3 reads CASSLSNARNNEQFF. The DNA for the CDR3 is TGTGCCAGCAGCCTTTCTAATGCCAGAAACAATGAGCAGTTCTTC. The chain couples TRBV11-2 to TRBJ2-1; no definite D call. Trimming took off 5 bases at V and 5 bases at J, with 16 bases between the two ends. Germline lookup yields CDR1 SGHAT and CDR2 FQNNGV. The CDR3 extends over 15 amino acids.

The chain links TRBV9 to TRBJ1-1; D call uncertain. Germline CDR1 SGDLS, CDR2 YYNGEE. The V gene lost 0 bases and the J gene lost 6 bases, with 12 bases spanning the gap. This CDR3 is built from 14 residues. This chain's CDR3 is CASSVEMGGAEAFF. Here the CDR3 DNA reads TGTGCCAGCAGCGTAGAAATGGGCGGCGCTGAAGCTTTCTTT.

The chain is built from TRBV4-1 and TRBJ1-2; the D is unclear. Germline V gene sequence: CDR1 MGHRA, CDR2 YSYEKL. The CDR3 is 15 amino acids. The ends were cut back, 0 bases at V and 3 bases at J, with 11 bases in the middle. CDR3 nucleotide sequence: TGCGCCAGCAGCCAAGATCGGATAGGGTACTATGGCTACACCTTC. Its protein product is CASSQDRIGYYGYTF.

This sequence joins TRBV19 and TRBJ2-5; 8 bases line up with TRBD2. This CDR3 comprises 16 residues. The trim removed 4 bases at V and 4 bases at J, leaving 11 bases unmatched. Germline CDR1 is LNHDA and CDR2 is SQIVND (reference sequence). In nucleotides, the CDR3 is TGTGCCAGTAGTACTTTGGGGGCGGGGGGAAGAGAGACCCAGTACTTC. Translating it yields CASSTLGAGGRETQYF.

V is TRBV3-1 (or the pseudogene TRBV3-2) and J is TRBJ1-6; D might be TRBD1 (6 bases). The length of the CDR3 is 15 residues. Deletions cut 4 bases from V and 1 base from J, with 8 bases between. Germline loops: CDR1 LGHDT, CDR2 YNNKEL (reference sequence). CDR3 nucleotides: TGTGCCAGCAGCCTAGGACAGTCCTATAATTCACCCCTCCACTTT. The encoded protein is CASSLGQSYNSPLHF.

The CDR3 DNA follows: TGTGCCAGCAATACCCGCCAGTGGAACACTGAAGCTTTCTTT. It encodes CASNTRQWNTEAFF. V and J are TRBV6-5 and TRBJ1-1; no firm D call. The CDR3 is made up of 14 amino acids. The germline gives CDR1 MNHEY, CDR2 SVGAGI. Trimming left V 7 bases short and J 1 base short, with 13 bases between.

The chain carries TRBV6-5 and TRBJ1-2, with D possibly TRBD1 on 5 matching bases. The CDR3 contains 13 residues. Trimming pared 3 bases from V and 8 bases from J, leaving 13 bases between. The germline gives CDR1 MNHEY, CDR2 SVGAGI. CDR3 nucleotide sequence: TGTGCCAGCAGTTATCAGGGTTCTATGGGCTACACCTTC. It specifies CASSYQGSMGYTF.

The chain recombines TRBV19 with TRBJ1-6, with D perhaps TRBD1 (6 bases). The CDR3 loop spans 13 amino acids. V lost 5 bases, J lost 8 bases, and 10 bases lay in between. Germline V CDR1 and CDR2: LNHDA, SQIVND (reference sequence). The CDR3 loop reads CASSLGGDSPLHF. The CDR3 bases are TGTGCCAGTAGTCTAGGGGGTGATTCACCCCTCCACTTT.

The rearrangement joins TRBV6-2 or TRBV6-3 to TRBJ2-4; 8 bases agree with TRBD2. This CDR3 has 15 amino acids. The germline gives CDR1 MNHEY, CDR2 SVGEGT. The V gene end was trimmed by 2 bases and the J gene end by 9 bases; junction bases not matched to a gene: 9. The CDR3 DNA reads TGTGCCAGCAGTTACGCGGGGGGCCGCGGCGCCATTCAGTACTTC. Its translation is CASSYAGGRGAIQYF.

This clone occurred once. The V gene is TRBV6-2 or TRBV6-3, the J gene TRBJ2-6; maybe TRBD1 (6 bases). This CDR3 contains 18 residues. The ends were cut back, 0 bases at V and 0 bases at J, with 12 bases in the middle. In germline, CDR1 is MNHEY, CDR2 SVGEGT. In DNA, the CDR3 is TGTGCCAGCAGTTACTCCGAGTTAGGGGGCTCTGGGGCCAACGTCCTGACTTTC. Residues: CASSYSELGGSGANVLTF.

The chain couples TRBV6-5 to TRBJ1-5; D is undetermined. Germline V gene data show CDR1 as MNHEY and CDR2 as SVGAGI. V gave up 6 bases and J gave up 2 bases, with 11 bases separating them. This CDR3 spans 14 amino acids. The CDR3 is CASSPAPGNQPQHF. The CDR3 DNA sequence: TGTGCCAGCAGCCCCGCCCCCGGCAATCAGCCCCAGCATTTT.

This clone showed up just once. This rearrangement joins TRBV24-1 to TRBJ1-2; D possibly corresponds to TRBD1 (5 bases). Deletions cut 4 bases from V and 8 bases from J, with 16 bases between. The germline V gene has CDR1 KGHDR and CDR2 SFDVKD. There are 14 residues in the CDR3. The CDR3 DNA follows: TGTGCCACCAGTGACCGCTGGGGCGAGGCGGGCTACACCTTC. Residues: CATSDRWGEAGYTF.

This clone was detected a few times. V usage is TRBV30 and J usage is TRBJ1-3; tentative D call: TRBD1 (5 bases). CDR3 size: 16 residues. V lost 4 bases to trimming and J lost 1 base, with 17 bases between them. Germline CDR1 GTSNPN, CDR2 SVGIG (reference sequence). The CDR3 DNA follows: TGTGCCTGGACCAGGGCGGGTTTCGGTTCTGGAAACACCATATATTTT. Its translation: CAWTRAGFGSGNTIYF.

This chain uses TRBV5-1 with TRBJ2-2; D might be TRBD2 (5 bases). The CDR3 extends over 16 amino acids. Trimming removed 0 bases at V and 7 bases at J, with 16 bases between. Germline values: CDR1 SGHRS, CDR2 YFSETQ. CDR3 residues: CASSLVGVPDGGELFF. The CDR3 nucleotides read TGCGCCAGCAGCTTGGTCGGGGTGCCGGACGGCGGGGAGCTGTTTTTT.

The chain carries TRBV6-6 and TRBJ2-7; D is perhaps TRBD2 (6 bases). Germline V gene data show CDR1 as MNHNY and CDR2 as SVGAGI (reference sequence). V was shortened by 2 bases and J by 7 bases, with 15 bases between the two germline ends. The CDR3 sequence is 14 residues long. Here the CDR3 reads CASSYVAGMGEQYV. CDR3 DNA sequence: TGTGCCAGCAGTTACGTTGCGGGGATGGGGGAGCAGTACGTC.

The chain combines TRBV6-5 with TRBJ1-4; D possibly corresponds to TRBD1 (6 bases). V lost 6 bases and J lost 8, with 19 bases in between. Germline CDR1 reads MNHEY; CDR2 reads SVGAGI. The CDR3 is 15 residues long. CDR3 sequence (DNA): TGTGCCAGCAGCCGATCCGGGACATCTTCGGAAAAACTGTTTTTT. Protein product: CASSRSGTSSEKLFF.

The chain uses TRBV6-5 and TRBJ1-4; D possibly corresponds to TRBD1 (6 bases). The CDR3 runs to 14 residues. CDR1 and CDR2 from the germline V gene are MNHEY and SVGAGI. V lost 6 bases and J 5 bases, leaving 13 bases between the germline ends. CDR3 region: CASRSLGGNEKLFF. CDR3 in DNA: TGTGCCAGCAGGTCTTTAGGGGGGAATGAAAAACTGTTTTTT.

The V gene is TRBV5-1, the J gene TRBJ1-1; the D gene is possibly TRBD1 (6 bases). The CDR3 contains 14 residues. With 4 bases removed from V and 4 bases from J, the gap between germline ends came to 14 bases. Germline CDR1 and CDR2: SGHRS and YFSETQ. CDR3 in amino acids: CASSPGGGPTEAFF. In DNA, the CDR3 is TGCGCCAGCAGCCCGGGGGGGGGCCCCACTGAAGCTTTCTTT.

The V call is TRBV5-1, the J call TRBJ2-2; TRBD1 aligns across 9 bases. The CDR3 is 17 amino acids. The J segment lost 3 bases and the V segment lost 0 bases, leaving 6 bases of the junction unmatched. Germline values: CDR1 SGHRS, CDR2 YFSETQ. Here the CDR3 DNA reads TGCGCCAGCAGCTTGGCCCCGGACAGGGGTGACACCGGGGAGCTGTTTTTT. Translation gives CASSLAPDRGDTGELFF.